This T cell receptor (beta chain) was documented in a study of radiotherapy plus CTLA-4 blockade in lung cancer. Notes on the study in general: It was early blood T cell clone dynamics, with interferon-beta, that reportedly best predicted response. After radiotherapy and ipilimumab, tumor-derived clones expanded in peripheral blood.

The trim removed 5 bases at V and 7 bases at J, leaving 8 bases unmatched. CDR3 length equals 16 residues. The germline CDR1 and CDR2 sequences are SEHNR and FQNEAQ (reference sequence). Clones were read by immunoSEQ multiplex PCR, and TCRdb kept only the in-frame ones, dropping some. The table lists roughly 77,000 clones, nearly 75% of them singletons. Those with chemo-refractory metastatic non-small-cell lung cancer were treated with focal radiation combined with CTLA-4 blockade using ipilimumab. In regard to this clone: Its antigen is unknown.

This material consisted of peripheral blood, taken from a patient treated with radiotherapy plus ipilimumab. This receptor was identified in a human donor with non-small cell lung cancer whose response to radiotherapy plus ipilimumab could not be evaluated. V gene TRBV7-9 combines with J gene TRBJ2-1, with TRBD2 identical over 13 bases. The CDR3 loop reads CASSQRTSGSRNEQFF. The CDR3, as DNA: TGTGCCAGCAGCCAACGGACTAGCGGGAGTAGGAATGAGCAGTTCTTC.